The TCR beta chain described here comes from a study of identical twins. TCRdb re-called the 5' RACE reads through MiXCR, storing one row per CDR3 protein. The sample consists of about 720,000 distinct CDR3 sequences, less than 10% of them appearing once. Among all donors, each was a healthy Caucasian. Per the germline V gene, CDR1 is SEHNR and CDR2 is FQNEAQ (reference sequence). CDR3 size: 12 residues. The V end lost 10 bases, the J end lost 1 base, and 10 bases lay between the germline ends. This clonotype was detected only a few times. Its antigen remains unknown. Findings and limits, study-wide: Low generation probability was overrepresented in out-of-frame alpha sequences shared by twins. There was more out-of-frame TCR alpha sharing in monozygotic twins than models estimated. Surplus twin overlap in beta out-of-frame sequences was less pronounced.

These same data were also listed under a study on yellow fever vaccine responses in identical twins.

The clonotype originates from a woman in her late teens or twenties in good health. Sequencing used PBMCs. The chain recombines TRBV7-9 with TRBJ1-1; D not resolved. CDR3 nucleotides: TGTGCCACCACCCCCCAGAACACTGAAGCTTTCTTT. This encodes CATTPQNTEAFF.